The T cell receptor beta chain described here comes from a study of blood T cell repertoires in COVID-19. About the research overall: Italy, Spain and the United States were the sources of the convalescent and acute COVID-19 samples. The analysed material was cDNA or gDNA that came from T cells, B-cell-depleted T cells, or PBMCs.

The authors' processing: Counts of nucleated cells, estimated from reference gene primer amplification, were obtained. The table came from immunoSEQ multiplex PCR; TCRdb's copy has only in-frame clones and leaves some out. D and trimming come from the DNA, and the V and J calls and clone size come from that table. In the table there are 150,000 or so clones, approximately 88% of which are singletons. Trimming shortened V by 3 bases and J by 6 bases, and 12 bases separated the two germline ends. The CDR3 covers 13 residues. Germline CDR1 SGHRS, CDR2 YFSETQ. V is TRBV5-1 and J is TRBJ1-2; D gene unclear. Sequenced material: peripheral blood. The source is a man between 50 and 59 years old with acute or convalescent COVID-19. DNA of the CDR3: TGCGCCAGCAGCTCCCTAGGCGAGGATGGCTACACCTTC. Its translation is CASSSLGEDGYTF.